This T cell receptor beta chain was recorded in a study of OX40 agonist ivuxolimab in advanced cancers. With regard to the full study: Ivuxolimab was an agonistic, fully human IgG2 monoclonal antibody directed against OX40 (CD134), a costimulatory receptor. Intravenous ivuxolimab was administered to patients every 2 weeks at six dose levels: 0.01, 0.1, 0.3, 1.5, 3 and 10 mg/kg. Of the approximately 54 dose-escalation patients, hepatocellular carcinoma was present in 19, melanoma in approximately 15, renal cell carcinoma in 9 and head and neck cancer in 9. The dose-escalation cohort was around 84% male with a mean age of around 62 years, ranging from about 23 to 85. Prior anti-PD-1, anti-PD-L1 or anti-CTLA-4 therapy was permitted, and roughly two fifths of dose-escalation patients had received checkpoint inhibitors. Partial responses occurred in three dose-escalation patients: two with cutaneous melanoma and one with hepatocellular carcinoma. Peripheral TCRbeta sequencing was intended to test whether TCR sequence diversity was altered and clonal T-cell expansion was caused by ivuxolimab. The monotherapy dose-escalation portion (N of about 49 patients) of the phase I ivuxolimab trial is reported in the paper.

V is cut by 5 bases and J by 7 bases, and the space between the germline ends is 14 bases. CDR1 is given as SNHLY and CDR2 as FYNNEI, both from the germline V gene. Inclusive of the bounding cysteine and phenylalanine, the CDR3 is 13 residues long. This entry keeps only the CDR3 DNA: 39 bases, framed from base 1. For sequencing of the TCRbeta CDR3 region, genomic DNA was extracted from the sorted cells. TCRbeta CDR3 regions were sequenced using the immunoSEQ Assay. Here the immuneACCESS table is served through TCRdb, limited to in-frame sequences with V and J called. Missing clones are a known gap in these copies; in checked studies unresolved V genes cover under half, and the rest lacks a known reason. In this sample the table shows 55,000 to 60,000 clones, around four fifths of which occur a single time. The ten largest clones take up around 2.8% of the sample. Notes on this clone: What antigen it recognizes has not been identified. No base quality information exists; no much larger clone differs at one position.

Patients with a history of autoimmune disease or receiving systemic immunosuppression were excluded from the trial. Peripheral blood for TCR sequencing was collected from all dose cohorts at baseline, on cycle 4 day 1, and on cycle 7 day 1. The samples were drawn from a first-in-human, open-label, multicenter phase I dose-escalation trial of ivuxolimab. Adults with locally advanced or metastatic melanoma, renal cell, hepatocellular, or head and neck squamous cell carcinoma were enrolled in the trial. CD4+ and CD8+ T cells were sorted separately from peripheral blood before TCR sequencing. Overall study outcomes, separate from this receptor: After ivuxolimab, more expanded clones were found on average in CD8+ T cells than in CD4+ T cells. At doses of 0.1 to 3.0 mg/kg, clonal expansion of both CD4+ and CD8+ blood T cells was observed from baseline to week 6. Low levels of normalized T-cell clonal expansion were also seen in some patients who did not respond. Antigen specificity was not determined for the clonally expanded peripheral T cells. In partial responders in the 0.1-3.0 mg/kg groups, normalized peripheral clonal expansion was found to be among the lowest, especially among CD8+ T cells.

Recombination connected TRBV2 to TRBJ1-2, with a weak D call of TRBD1 (5 bases match). This specimen was CD4+ or CD8+ T cells sorted from blood, taken in a trial of the OX40 agonist ivuxolimab. This sequence was found in an adult with an advanced solid tumor such as melanoma, head and neck, liver or kidney cancer. For the CDR3, the sequence is CASSNGTGGGYTF. The DNA sequence reads TGTGCCAGCAGTAACGGGACCGGTGGTGGCTACACCTTC.